The source of this T cell receptor beta chain is a study of CD8 T cells in ankylosing spondylitis. This clonotype was detected many times. The V gene end was trimmed by 2 bases and the J gene end by 4 bases; junction bases not matched to a gene: 2. The germline V gene encodes CDR1 MNHEY and CDR2 SVGEGT. This CDR3 contains 15 residues. Each CDR3 protein gets one entry after TCRdb re-called the 5' RACE reads with MiXCR. The sample records about 140,000 distinct CDR3 sequences, 6.5% to 8.5% being singletons. Material: synovial fluid, either unsorted or a sorted T cell fraction (not recorded which). The chain has TRBV6-2 or TRBV6-3 and TRBJ2-3; 11 bases are shared with TRBD2. The clonotype was recovered from a male donor with ankylosing spondylitis. CDR3 residues: CASSYVAGGADTQYF. Written as DNA, the CDR3 is TGTGCCAGCAGTTACGTAGCGGGAGGGGCAGATACGCAGTATTTT.